This T cell receptor beta chain is drawn from a study of OX40 agonist ivuxolimab in advanced cancers. This clone was counted only a few times. TCRdb keeps only in-frame clones here, not all; method: immunoSEQ multiplex PCR. The sample has around 62,000 clones, around 86% seen once. The CDR3 totals 13 residues. Trimming at V came to 6 bases and at J to 0 bases, leaving 2 bases not matched to a gene. CDR1 and CDR2 (germline): SQVTM, ANQGSEA. The input for sequencing was CD4+ or CD8+ T cells sorted from blood, taken in a trial of the OX40 agonist ivuxolimab. The chain employs TRBV29-1 and TRBJ2-3; TRBD1 matches 8 bases. This TCR derives from an adult with an advanced solid tumor such as melanoma, head and neck, liver or kidney cancer. The CDR3 sequence is CSVHRGSTDTQYF. In DNA form, the CDR3 reads TGCAGCGTGCACAGGGGGAGCACAGATACGCAGTATTTT.